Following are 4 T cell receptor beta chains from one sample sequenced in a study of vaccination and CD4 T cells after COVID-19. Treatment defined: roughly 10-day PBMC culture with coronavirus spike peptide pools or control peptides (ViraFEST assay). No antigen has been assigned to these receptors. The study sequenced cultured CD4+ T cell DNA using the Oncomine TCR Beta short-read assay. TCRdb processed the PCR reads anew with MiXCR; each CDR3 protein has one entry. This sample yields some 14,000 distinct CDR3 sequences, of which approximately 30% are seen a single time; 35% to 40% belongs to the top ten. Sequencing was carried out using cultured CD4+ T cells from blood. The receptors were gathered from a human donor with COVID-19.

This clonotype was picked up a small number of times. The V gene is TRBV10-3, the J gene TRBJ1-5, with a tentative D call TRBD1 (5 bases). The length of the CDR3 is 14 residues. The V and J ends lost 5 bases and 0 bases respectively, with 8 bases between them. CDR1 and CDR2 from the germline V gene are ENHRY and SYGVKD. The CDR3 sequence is CAISSGHSNQPQHF. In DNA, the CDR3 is TGTGCCATCAGTTCAGGGCATAGCAATCAGCCCCAGCATTTT.

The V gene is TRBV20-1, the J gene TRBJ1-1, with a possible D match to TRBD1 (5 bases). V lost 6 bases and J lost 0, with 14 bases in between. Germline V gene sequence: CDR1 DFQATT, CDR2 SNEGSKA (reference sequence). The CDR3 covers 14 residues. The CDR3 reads CSAGGVRVNTEAFF. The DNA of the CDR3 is TGCAGTGCGGGGGGAGTGAGGGTGAACACTGAAGCTTTCTTT.

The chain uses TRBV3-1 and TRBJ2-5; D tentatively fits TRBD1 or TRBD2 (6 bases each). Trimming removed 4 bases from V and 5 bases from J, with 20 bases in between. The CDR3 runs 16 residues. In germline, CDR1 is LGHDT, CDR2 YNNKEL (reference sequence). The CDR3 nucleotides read TGTGCCAGCAGCCCGATGGGGGGCGGAAAAAGGGAGACCCAGTACTTC. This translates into CASSPMGGGKRETQYF.

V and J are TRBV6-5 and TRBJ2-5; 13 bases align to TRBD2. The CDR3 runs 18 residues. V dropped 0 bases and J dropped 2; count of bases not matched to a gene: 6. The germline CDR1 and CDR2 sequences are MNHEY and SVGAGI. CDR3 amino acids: CASSYSLRLAGGQETQYF. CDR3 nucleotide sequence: TGTGCCAGCAGTTACTCCCTTAGACTAGCGGGGGGTCAAGAGACCCAGTACTTC.